A single sample gave rise to the 12 T cell receptor beta chains below, sequenced in a study of vaccination and CD4 T cells after COVID-19. The study sequenced cultured CD4+ T cell DNA using the Oncomine TCR Beta short-read assay. Each CDR3 protein is one row after TCRdb ran MiXCR on the PCR reads. The profile shows some 9,900 distinct CDR3 sequences, 25% to 35% of them singletons. Which antigens these TCRs recognize remains unknown. Treatment meaning: roughly ten-day PBMC culture with coronavirus spike peptide pools or control peptides (ViraFEST assay). The material was CD4+ T cells from blood, cultured in vitro, obtained after SARS-CoV-2 vaccination. Receptors were obtained from a human donor who had recovered from COVID-19.

The gene calls are TRBV28 and TRBJ1-2; 7 bases agree with TRBD1. The CDR3 covers 14 residues. Per the germline V gene, CDR1 is MDHEN and CDR2 is SYDVKM. V gave up 2 bases and J gave up 4 bases; unmatched junction bases: 4. The DNA of the CDR3 is TGTGCCAGCAGTTTAGGGACAGATCCCTATGGCTACACCTTC. Translated: CASSLGTDPYGYTF.

This clonotype has just a few counts. The chain carries TRBV28 and TRBJ1-5, with D possibly TRBD1 on 5 matching bases. V was clipped by 8 bases and J by 2 bases, with 16 bases between them. CDR3 size: 15 residues. Germline CDR1 MDHEN, CDR2 SYDVKM. The CDR3 is CASLGGASGNQPQHF. The CDR3 nucleotides read TGTGCCAGCCTAGGCGGGGCCTCGGGCAATCAGCCCCAGCATTTT.

This clonotype is medium-sized by share. The genes are TRBV28 and TRBJ1-1; 7 nucleotides line up with TRBD1. Germline trimming cut 5 bases from V and 5 bases from J; bases unmatched to any gene: 17. CDR1 and CDR2 from the germline V gene are MDHEN and SYDVKM. The CDR3 runs to 17 residues. The CDR3 protein is CASSRQWGAGGETEAFF. Written as DNA, the CDR3 is TGTGCCAGCAGTCGACAGTGGGGGGCAGGGGGAGAGACTGAAGCTTTCTTT.

Regarding this clonotype: The conserved final phenylalanine or tryptophan is absent from the CDR3, which likely points to a read error. The genes are TRBV7-2 and TRBJ1-1, with 8 positions matching TRBD1. This CDR3 is built from 14 residues. In germline, CDR1 is SGHTA, CDR2 FQGNSA. Germline trimming cut 5 bases from V and 5 bases from J; bases unmatched to any gene: 7. CDR3 DNA: TGTGCCAGCAGCGGAAAGAACAGGGGGACTGAAGCTTTCCTT. Amino acid sequence: CASSGKNRGTEAFL.

This clonotype was counted between two and nine times. The V gene is TRBV28, the J gene TRBJ1-1; D is uncertain. V was clipped by 6 bases and J by 4 bases, with 12 bases between them. The CDR3 has 13 amino acids. Germline values: CDR1 MDHEN, CDR2 SYDVKM. The CDR3 nucleotides are TGTGCCAGCAGGCCGCCCGGGAGCACTGAAGCTTTCTTT. Translated: CASRPPGSTEAFF. Looking up the rest from reference TRBV28 and TRBJ1-1 gives the full variable domain: DVKVTQSSRYLVKRTGEKVFLECVQDMDHENMFWYRQDPGLGLRLIYFSYDVKMKEKGDIPEGYSVSREKKERFSLILESASTNQTSMYLCASRPPGSTEAFFGQGTRLTVV.

On this clonotype: A read error may account for a junction end that differs from germline. The rearrangement joins TRBV7-2 to TRBJ1-1; D not resolved. Germline loops: CDR1 SGHTA, CDR2 FQGNSA. The CDR3 has 14 residues. The CDR3 spells CASSFGLRNAEAFF. The DNA for the CDR3 is TGTGCCAGCAGCTTCGGCCTCCGGAACGCTGAAGCTTTCTTT.

The genes are TRBV6-1 and TRBJ2-7; D remains ambiguous. The CDR3 loop spans 13 amino acids. From germline, CDR1 is MNHNS and CDR2 SASEGT. V shed 5 bases and J shed 6 bases, with 14 bases lying between them. The DNA for the CDR3 is TGTGCCAGCAGTCCCAGAGAGAGTGGCGAGCAGTACTTC. Translated: CASSPRESGEQYF.

This clonotype appeared a few times. The chain recombines TRBV6-1 with TRBJ2-7, with 8 nucleotides matching TRBD1. The germline V gene has CDR1 MNHNS and CDR2 SASEGT. V shed 6 bases, J shed 1 base, and the junction held 5 bases outside the gene matches. The CDR3 sequence is 14 residues long. CDR3 sequence reads: CASSTGTGSYEQYF. The CDR3 DNA is TGTGCCAGCAGCACCGGGACAGGATCCTACGAGCAGTACTTC.

The chain recombines TRBV14 with TRBJ1-2; no reliable D call. V lost 1 base and J 5 bases, leaving 11 bases between the germline ends. Germline V gene data show CDR1 as SGHDN and CDR2 as FVKESK. The CDR3 consists of 14 residues. The CDR3 region is CASSQGPGAYGYTF. Written as DNA, the CDR3 is TGTGCCAGCAGCCAAGGCCCGGGAGCTTATGGCTACACCTTC.

This clonotype was seen a few times. The DNA for the CDR3 is TGTGCCACCAGTGCCGACAGCACAGATACGCAGTATTTT. Translating gives CATSADSTDTQYF. The gene calls are TRBV24-1 and TRBJ2-3; no firm D call. Germline V gives CDR1 KGHDR, CDR2 SFDVKD. CDR3 length: 13 amino acids. Trimming removed 5 bases from V and 0 bases from J, with 5 bases in between.

This clonotype is labeled as medium-sized. The chain has TRBV11-2 and TRBJ2-3; no clear D. With 4 bases removed from V and 11 bases from J, the gap between germline ends came to 13 bases. CDR3 length: 12 amino acids. Germline V CDR1 and CDR2: SGHAT, FQNNGV. This CDR3 is CASSSQFWEQYF. In DNA, the CDR3 is TGTGCCAGCAGCTCCCAGTTTTGGGAGCAGTATTTT.

The chain couples TRBV19 to TRBJ2-7; no reliable D call. The CDR3 runs to 13 residues. The germline V and J ends were trimmed by 3 bases and 0 bases, with 6 bases remaining between them. Germline V gene data show CDR1 as LNHDA and CDR2 as SQIVND (reference sequence). This chain's CDR3 is CASSMKNSYEQYF. DNA of the CDR3: TGTGCCAGTAGTATGAAAAACTCCTACGAGCAGTACTTC. Using reference TRBV19 and TRBJ2-7 for the parts outside the CDR3, the full variable domain is DGGITQSPKYLFRKEGQNVTLSCEQNLNHDAMYWYRQDPGQGLRLIYYSQIVNDFQKGDIAEGYSVSREKKESFPLTVTSAQKNPTAFYLCASSMKNSYEQYFGPGTRLTVT.